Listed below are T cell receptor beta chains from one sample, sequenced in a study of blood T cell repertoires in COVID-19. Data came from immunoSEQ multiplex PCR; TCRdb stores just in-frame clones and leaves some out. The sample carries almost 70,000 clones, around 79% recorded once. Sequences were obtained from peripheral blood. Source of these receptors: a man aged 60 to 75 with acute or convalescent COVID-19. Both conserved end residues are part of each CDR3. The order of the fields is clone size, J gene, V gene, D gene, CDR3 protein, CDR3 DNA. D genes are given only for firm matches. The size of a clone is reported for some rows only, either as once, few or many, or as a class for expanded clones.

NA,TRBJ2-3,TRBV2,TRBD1,CASIDDRGGSTDTQYF,TGTGCCAGCATAGACGACAGGGGCGGAAGTACAGATACGCAGTATTTT
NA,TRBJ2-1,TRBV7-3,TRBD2,CASSLYGTSGYNEQFF,TGTGCCAGCAGCTTATACGGGACTAGCGGGTACAATGAGCAGTTCTTC
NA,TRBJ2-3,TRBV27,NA,CASSLGTLRGDTQYF,TGTGCCAGCAGCCTCGGGACCCTGCGGGGAGATACGCAGTATTTT
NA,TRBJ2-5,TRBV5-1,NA,CASSLTGTTQETQYF,TGCGCCAGCAGCTTGACAGGAACTACTCAAGAGACCCAGTACTTC
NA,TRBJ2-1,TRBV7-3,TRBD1,CASSLQRRQGQYNEQFF,TGTGCCAGCAGCTTACAAAGGAGACAGGGACAATACAATGAGCAGTTCTTC
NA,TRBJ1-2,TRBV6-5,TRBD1,CAGQSRDRPPYGYTF,TGTGCCGGCCAATCTCGGGACAGGCCGCCCTATGGCTACACCTTC
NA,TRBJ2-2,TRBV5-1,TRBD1,CASSLDGTGYAGELFF,TGCGCCAGCAGCTTGGATGGGACAGGGTACGCCGGGGAGCTGTTTTTT
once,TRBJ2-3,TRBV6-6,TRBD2,CASSYGTRVSDTQYF,TGTGCCAGCAGTTACGGGACTAGAGTGTCAGATACGCAGTATTTT
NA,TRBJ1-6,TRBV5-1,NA,CASSFEVGSPLHF,TGCGCCAGCAGCTTCGAGGTCGGATCACCCCTCCACTTT
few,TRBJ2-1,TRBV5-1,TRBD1,CASSSTSGQRLYNEQFF,TGCGCCAGCAGCTCTACCTCGGGACAGAGACTCTACAATGAGCAGTTCTTC
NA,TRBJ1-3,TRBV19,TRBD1,CASTSGTGFSGNTIYF,TGTGCCAGTACCTCCGGGACAGGGTTTTCTGGAAACACCATATATTTT
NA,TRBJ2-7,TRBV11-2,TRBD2,CASSRGGGQYF,TGTGCCAGCAGCAGGGGCGGGGGGCAGTACTTC
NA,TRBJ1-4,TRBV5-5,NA,CASSFEGTPGEKLFF,TGTGCCAGCAGCTTTGAAGGGACACCAGGGGAAAAACTGTTTTTT
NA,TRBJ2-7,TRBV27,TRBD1,CASSRTGTGELQYF,TGTGCCAGCAGTAGAACTGGGACAGGTGAATTACAGTACTTC
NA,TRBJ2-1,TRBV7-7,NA,CASSPERGAFNEQFF,TGTGCTAGCAGCCCAGAACGGGGGGCATTCAATGAGCAGTTCTTC
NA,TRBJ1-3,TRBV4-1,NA,CASSQDWARFSGNTIYF,TGCGCCAGCAGCCAAGATTGGGCCAGGTTCTCTGGAAACACCATATATTTT
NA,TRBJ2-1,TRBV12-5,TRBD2,CASGSGISGTSGGPYNEQFF,TGTGCTAGTGGTTCGGGAATATCCGGGACTAGCGGGGGGCCCTACAATGAGCAGTTCTTC
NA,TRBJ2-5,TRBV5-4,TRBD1,CASTGDRGFEETQYF,TGTGCCAGCACCGGGGACAGGGGCTTTGAAGAGACCCAGTACTTC
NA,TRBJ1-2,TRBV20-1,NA,CSASETAANYGYTF,TGCAGTGCTAGTGAGACAGCTGCTAACTATGGCTACACCTTC
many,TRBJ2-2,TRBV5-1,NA,CASSLGHRDTNTGELFF,TGCGCCAGCAGCTTGGGACACAGGGATACGAACACCGGGGAGCTGTTTTTT
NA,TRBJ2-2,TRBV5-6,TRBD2,CASRLAGDFGGTGELFF,TGTGCCAGCAGGCTAGCGGGGGATTTCGGCGGCACCGGGGAGCTGTTTTTT
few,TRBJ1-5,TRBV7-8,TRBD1,CASSSLTGQSNQPQHF,TGTGCCAGCAGCTCCTTGACAGGGCAAAGCAATCAGCCCCAGCATTTT
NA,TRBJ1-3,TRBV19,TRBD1,CASSVDRGFSGNTIYF,TGTGCCAGTAGTGTCGACAGGGGATTCTCTGGAAACACCATATATTTT
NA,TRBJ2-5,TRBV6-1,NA,CASSESTGQETQYF,TGTGCCAGCAGTGAAAGTACAGGTCAAGAGACCCAGTACTTC
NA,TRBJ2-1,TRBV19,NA,CASRTFSYNEQFF,TGTGCCAGTCGTACTTTCTCCTACAATGAGCAGTTCTTC
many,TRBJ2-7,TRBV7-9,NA,CASSRGDEQYF,TGTGCCAGCAGCCGCGGGGACGAGCAGTACTTC
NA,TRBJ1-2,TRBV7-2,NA,CASSKAPPTVFNYGYTF,TGTGCCAGCAGCAAGGCCCCCCCGACAGTGTTCAACTATGGCTACACCTTC
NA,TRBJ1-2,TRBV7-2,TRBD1,CASSPQDRGDYGYTF,TGTGCCAGCAGCCCACAGGACAGGGGTGACTATGGCTACACCTTC
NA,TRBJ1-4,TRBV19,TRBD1,CASSGLQGAREKLFF,TGTGCCAGTAGTGGCCTGCAGGGGGCAAGGGAAAAACTGTTTTTT
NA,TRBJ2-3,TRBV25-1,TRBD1,CASSLQGQGTQYF,TGTGCCAGCAGTCTTCAAGGACAGGGGACGCAGTATTTT
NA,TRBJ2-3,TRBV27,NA,CASSLNSPHTDTQYF,TGTGCCAGCAGTTTAAACAGTCCCCACACAGATACGCAGTATTTT
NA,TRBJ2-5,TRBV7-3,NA,CASSLGAAAETQYF,TGTGCCAGCAGCTTAGGAGCTGCCGCCGAGACCCAGTACTTC
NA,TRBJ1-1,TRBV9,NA,CASSASRGGNTEAFF,TGTGCCAGCAGCGCATCCCGAGGGGGTAACACTGAAGCTTTCTTT
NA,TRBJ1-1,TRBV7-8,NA,CASRKLEGLTEAFF,TGTGCCAGCAGAAAGTTGGAGGGATTGACTGAAGCTTTCTTT
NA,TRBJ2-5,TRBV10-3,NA,CAISERSEETQYF,TGTGCCATCAGTGAGAGAAGCGAAGAGACCCAGTACTTC
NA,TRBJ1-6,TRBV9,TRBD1,CASSVGGTGGTDSPLHF,TGTGCCAGCAGCGTAGGTGGAACAGGGGGGACGGATTCACCCCTCCACTTT